This T cell receptor beta chain originates from a study of cytomegalovirus exposure and HLA in healthy donors. The PCR employed 60 Vbeta primers together with 13 Jbeta primers. Repertoires were generated with immunoSEQ multiplex PCR, while TCRdb's copy carries only in-frame clones and drops some. The top ten hold around 2.5% of the sample, which has more than 80,000 clones, more than 55% seen once. Germline-derived CDR1 and CDR2 are SGHTA and FQGNSA. The germline V and J ends were trimmed by 7 bases and 8 bases, with 20 bases remaining between them. The CDR3 consists of 14 residues. The clonotype was recovered from a human donor in good health. Sequencing was carried out using PBMCs. This sequence joins TRBV7-2 and TRBJ1-2; a weak D match, TRBD1 (5 bases). The CDR3 here is CASTPQPGGGGYTF. CDR3 nucleotide sequence: TGTGCCAGCACTCCCCAACCGGGGGGAGGGGGCTACACCTTC.